This entry lists 12 T cell receptor beta chains sequenced from one sample in a study of cytomegalovirus exposure and HLA in healthy donors. The PCR ran on 60 Vbeta and 13 Jbeta primers. Clones were sequenced by immunoSEQ multiplex PCR, and TCRdb holds only the in-frame ones, with some missing. The repertoire has some 170,000 clones, around 75% of them found once; the top ten carry about 3%. The sample consisted of PBMCs. All receptors come from a woman aged 45-60 years in good health and CMV-seropositive.

The gene calls are TRBV18 and TRBJ1-5, with D possibly TRBD1 on 6 matching bases. CDR3 length: 15 residues. With 3 bases removed from V and 7 bases from J, the gap between germline ends came to 16 bases. Germline lookup yields CDR1 KGHSH and CDR2 LQKENI. The CDR3 DNA is TGTGCCAGCTCACCCCTCGGGGACGGACAGCAGCCCCAGCATTTT. Its translation: CASSPLGDGQQPQHF.

The V and J genes are TRBV29-1 and TRBJ2-5, with TRBD1 matching over 7 bases. The J call is in doubt because the DNA end fits TRBJ2-7 better. CDR1 and CDR2 from the germline V gene are SQVTM and ANQGSEA. The CDR3 runs 12 residues. DNA for the CDR3: TGCAGCGCAGGGTCAGGGGGATACGAGCAGTACTTC. This translates into CSAGSGGYEQYF.

Notes on this clone: A read error may account for a junction end that differs from germline. The chain recombines TRBV7-9 with TRBJ2-7, with a possible D match to TRBD1 (6 bases). The CDR3 consists of 16 residues. Looked up from germline, CDR1 is SEHNR and CDR2 is FQNEAQ (reference sequence). CDR3 protein: CSSSLGEGDRIYEQYF. The CDR3, as DNA: TGTTCCAGCAGCTTAGGAGAGGGAGACAGGATCTACGAGCAGTACTTC.

J is TRBJ2-7 and V is TRBV6-1; 7 nucleotides agree with TRBD2. Germline CDR1 and CDR2: MNHNS and SASEGT. The CDR3 contains 15 residues. The junction had 10 bases not matched to a gene; V was cut back by 6 bases and J by 2 bases. The CDR3 DNA follows: TGTGCCAGCAGGGCAGAGAGCGGGGTAACCTACGAGCAGTACTTC. Translating it yields CASRAESGVTYEQYF.

This clone is labeled as medium-sized (0.01 to 0.1%). This chain connects TRBV10-3 to TRBJ1-1; D gene unclear. In germline, CDR1 is ENHRY, CDR2 SYGVKD. Trimming removed 6 bases from V and 3 bases from J, with 17 bases in between. The CDR3 is 15 amino acids. DNA for the CDR3: TGTGCCATCAGCGGAGGGTCCCATGGTGACACTGAAGCTTTCTTT. It encodes CAISGGSHGDTEAFF.

The chain employs TRBV5-5 and TRBJ2-1, with 8 bases lining up with TRBD2. The ends lost 0 bases at V and 3 bases at J; junction bases unmatched: 2. The CDR3 extends over 15 amino acids. Germline lookup yields CDR1 SGHKS and CDR2 YYEKEE (reference sequence). CDR3 loop: CASSLAGGNYNEQFF. The CDR3, as DNA: TGTGCCAGCAGCTTGGCGGGGGGGAACTACAATGAGCAGTTCTTC.

The J gene is TRBJ1-3, the V gene TRBV4-2; the D gene is possibly TRBD1 (5 bases). V was shortened by 5 bases and J by 0 bases, with 14 bases between the two germline ends. CDR1 LGHNA and CDR2 YNFKEQ come from the germline V gene. The CDR3 covers 16 residues. CDR3 in amino acids: CASSSGRARSGNTIYF. As DNA, the CDR3 is TGTGCCAGCAGCTCCGGCAGGGCCCGCTCTGGAAACACCATATATTTT.

The chain links TRBV15 to TRBJ1-5, with D perhaps TRBD1 (5 bases). Trimming left V 7 bases short and J 0 bases short, with 10 bases between. This CDR3 contains 14 residues. Germline loops: CDR1 LNHNV, CDR2 YYDKDF (reference sequence). Written as DNA, the CDR3 is TGTGCCACCATACAGGTGTCTAGCAATCAGCCCCAGCATTTT. Translating it yields CATIQVSSNQPQHF.

The gene calls are TRBV5-5 and TRBJ2-5, with a possible D match to TRBD2 (5 bases). With 1 base removed from V and 6 bases from J, the gap between germline ends came to 13 bases. The germline V gene has CDR1 SGHKS and CDR2 YYEKEE (reference sequence). The CDR3 contains 14 residues. The CDR3 spells CASSLSSGWKTQYF. The CDR3 region has the DNA TGTGCCAGCAGCTTGAGTTCGGGATGGAAGACCCAGTACTTC.

This rearrangement joins TRBV5-8 to TRBJ2-4, with D perhaps TRBD1 (6 bases). The germline CDR1 and CDR2 sequences are SGHTS and YDEGEE. The CDR3 spans 14 residues. Trimming stripped 2 bases from V and 8 bases from J, with 14 bases between. CDR3: CASSFGEGVYIQYF. CDR3 bases: TGTGCCAGCAGCTTTGGAGAGGGGGTATACATTCAGTACTTC.

The chain combines TRBV9 with TRBJ2-7; 11 bases match TRBD2. CDR3 length: 15 amino acids. Germline V CDR1 and CDR2: SGDLS, YYNGEE. V lost 8 bases and J lost 4; bases outside the gene matches: 11. The CDR3 protein is CARDPWASGGYEQYF. DNA for the CDR3: TGTGCCAGGGACCCGTGGGCTAGCGGGGGGTACGAGCAGTACTTC.

A word on this clone: At one of its ends the junction is not consistent with the germline gene, which may arise from a read error. This sequence joins TRBV7-9 and TRBJ1-1, with 9 bases aligning to TRBD1. The germline CDR1 and CDR2 sequences are SEHNR and FQNEAQ (reference sequence). The CDR3 length is 15 residues. Here the CDR3 DNA reads TGTTCCAGCAGGCGTCCGGGACAGGGCTCCGATGAAGCTTTCTTT. This codes for CSSRRPGQGSDEAFF.